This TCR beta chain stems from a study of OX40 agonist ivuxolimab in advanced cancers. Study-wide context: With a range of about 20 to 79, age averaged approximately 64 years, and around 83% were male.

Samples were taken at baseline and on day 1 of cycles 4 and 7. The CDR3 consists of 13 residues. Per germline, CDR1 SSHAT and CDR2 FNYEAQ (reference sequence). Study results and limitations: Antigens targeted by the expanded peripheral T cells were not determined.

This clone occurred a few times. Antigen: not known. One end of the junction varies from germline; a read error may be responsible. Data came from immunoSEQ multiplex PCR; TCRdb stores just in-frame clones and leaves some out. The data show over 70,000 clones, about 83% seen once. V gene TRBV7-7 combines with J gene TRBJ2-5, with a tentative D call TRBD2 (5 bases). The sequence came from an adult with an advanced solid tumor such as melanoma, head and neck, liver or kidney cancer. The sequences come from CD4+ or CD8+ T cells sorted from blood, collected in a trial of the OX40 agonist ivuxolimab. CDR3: CASSLGGEETQYF. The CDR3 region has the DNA TGTGCTAGCAGCTTAGGTGGGGAGGAGACCCAGTACTTC.